These 8 T cell receptor beta chains share one sample of origin, sequenced in a study of response to subunit inactivated influenza vaccine. In TCRdb, the RT-PCR reads were re-called with MiXCR into one record per CDR3 protein. Seen here are roughly 700,000 distinct CDR3 sequences, approximately 13% observed once, and the top ten hold 6.5% to 8.5%. The sequences come from PBMCs from blood, collected around 14 days before vaccination. Receptor source: a middle-aged man who received an inactivated influenza vaccine.

This clonotype was detected a few times. The rearrangement joins TRBV6-2 or TRBV6-3 to TRBJ2-1; 10 nucleotides match TRBD1. There are 18 residues in the CDR3. J lost 2 bases, V lost 8 bases, and 15 bases had no gene match. Germline V CDR1 and CDR2: MNHEY, SVGEGT. The CDR3 nucleotides are TGTGCCAGCCAGGACAGGGGGACTTGGGCTGGGCCCTACAATGAGCAGTTCTTC. Protein sequence: CASQDRGTWAGPYNEQFF.

This clonotype came up a few times. The V and J genes are TRBV5-6 and TRBJ1-1, with D unresolved. Germline values: CDR1 SGHDT, CDR2 YYEEEE. The CDR3 totals 16 residues. Deletions cut 0 bases from V and 1 base from J, with 13 bases between. In nucleotides, the CDR3 is TGTGCCAGCAGCTTGGGACTCCGGGGAAAGAACACTGAAGCTTTCTTT. Translation: CASSLGLRGKNTEAFF.

This clonotype was counted ten times or more. The V and J genes are TRBV7-9 and TRBJ1-4; TRBD1 is a possible D gene (6 bases). Trimming pared 5 bases from V and 8 bases from J, leaving 24 bases between. The CDR3 totals 17 residues. Per germline, CDR1 SEHNR and CDR2 FQNEAQ (reference sequence). The CDR3 nucleotides are TGTGCCAGCAGCCGGAGCAGGGGTGCTTTGAGGGAGGAAAAACTGTTTTTT. Translation gives CASSRSRGALREEKLFF.

This clonotype was found a few times. The DNA for the CDR3 is TGTGCCAGCAGTCCCCAGGGGGCGGGAGATGGATCGTCTGACTACGAGCAGTACTTC. It specifies CASSPQGAGDGSSDYEQYF. This chain uses TRBV27 with TRBJ2-7; TRBD1 is a possible D gene (8 bases). This CDR3 is built from 19 residues. The V gene's germline CDR1 is MNHEY and CDR2 SMNVEV (reference sequence). The germline V and J ends were trimmed by 5 bases and 3 bases, with 29 bases remaining between them.

This clonotype occurred a few times. The rearrangement links TRBV29-1 to TRBJ2-1; 10 bases line up with TRBD2. CDR3 length: 14 amino acids. From germline, CDR1 is SQVTM and CDR2 ANQGSEA. Trimming cost V 7 bases and J 6 bases; bases outside gene matches: 9. The CDR3 protein is CSGLKREGLNEQFF. The CDR3 bases are TGCAGCGGACTTAAGCGGGAGGGCCTCAATGAGCAGTTCTTC.

The chain links TRBV4-3 to TRBJ2-4, with D possibly matching TRBD2 (6 bases). V dropped 1 base and J dropped 5 bases, with 18 bases sitting between them. The germline V gene has CDR1 LGHNA and CDR2 YSLEER. The CDR3 runs to 17 residues. CDR3 sequence reads: CASSQVGGTAHENIQYF. In nucleotides, the CDR3 is TGCGCCAGCAGCCAAGTAGGAGGGACTGCCCACGAAAACATTCAGTACTTC.

V gene TRBV7-2 combines with J gene TRBJ2-2, with 7 bases matching TRBD2. Per the germline V gene, CDR1 is SGHTA and CDR2 is FQGNSA. After removal of 3 bases from V and 6 bases from J, the junction contained 7 bases not matched to a gene. The CDR3 sequence is 15 residues long. The CDR3 sequence is CASSLSRLASGELFF. The CDR3 nucleotides read TGTGCCAGCAGCTTGTCCCGACTAGCCTCCGGGGAGCTGTTTTTT.

The chain combines TRBV20-1 with TRBJ2-1; no clear D. This CDR3 has 14 residues. V lost 6 bases and J 0 bases, leaving 12 bases between the germline ends. CDR1 and CDR2 (germline): DFQATT, SNEGSKA (reference sequence). The CDR3 DNA reads as TGCAGTGCCAACCCCGGGCTCTCCTACAATGAGCAGTTCTTC. Translation: CSANPGLSYNEQFF.